This T cell receptor (beta chain) was obtained from a study of early T cells in non-severe SARS-CoV-2 infection. Whole-study context: The authors sequenced bulk RNA from unsorted whole blood, leaving chains unpaired.

General observations from the study: VDJdb-based matching was biased toward anti-spike CD8 responses and missed private and CD4 specificities.

Germline V gives CDR1 SQVTM, CDR2 ANQGSEA. This CDR3 has 11 residues. V lost 6 bases to trimming and J lost 4 bases, with 10 bases between them. Notes on this clonotype: Its target is unknown.

The protocol attached unique molecular identifiers to individual cDNA molecules. TCRdb analysed the 5' RACE reads with MiXCR anew, one entry per CDR3 protein. The sample includes approximately 70,000 distinct CDR3 sequences, around an eighth of them seen just once. The sample consisted of whole blood, taken at baseline. This TCR was sampled from an adult who was a healthcare worker with PCR-confirmed SARS-CoV-2 infection or an uninfected control (not recorded which). The V call is TRBV29-1, the J call TRBJ2-7; maybe TRBD1 (5 bases). This CDR3 reads CSVGRGYEQYF. The CDR3 DNA reads as TGCAGCGTAGGAAGGGGTTACGAGCAGTACTTC.